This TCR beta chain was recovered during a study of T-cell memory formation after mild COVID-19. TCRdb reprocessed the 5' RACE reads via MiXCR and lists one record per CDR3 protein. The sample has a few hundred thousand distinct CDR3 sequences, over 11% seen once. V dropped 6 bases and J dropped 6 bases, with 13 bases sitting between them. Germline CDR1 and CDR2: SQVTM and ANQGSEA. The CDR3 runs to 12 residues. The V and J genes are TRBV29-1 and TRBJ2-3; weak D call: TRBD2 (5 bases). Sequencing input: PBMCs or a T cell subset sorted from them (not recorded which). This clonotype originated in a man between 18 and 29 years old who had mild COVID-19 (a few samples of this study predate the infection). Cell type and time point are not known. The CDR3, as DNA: TGCAGCGTGAGGGCCTCCCACGATACGCAGTATTTT. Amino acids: CSVRASHDTQYF.